The source of this T cell receptor (beta chain) is a study of CD8 T cells in ankylosing spondylitis. Study-wide findings and caveats: The study identified a TCR beta motif of roughly eight highly homologous variants that appeared characteristic of ankylosing spondylitis blood. From matched ankylosing spondylitis synovial fluid, disease-linked clones were reportedly recovered at significantly enriched levels. Researchers report that disease-linked clones proved CD8+ and relatively rare in peripheral blood.

Comment on this clonotype: Its antigen is not known.

V gave up 5 bases and J gave up 2 bases, with 5 bases separating them. Germline loops: CDR1 SEHNR, CDR2 FQNEAQ (reference sequence). This CDR3 has 12 amino acids. Libraries for TCR beta were made by quantitative 5'-RACE with molecular barcodes. TCRdb used MiXCR to reprocess the 5' RACE reads, holding one entry per CDR3 protein. The sample holds fewer than 750,000 distinct CDR3 sequences; around 20% are singletons and the top ten take around 19%. The chain combines TRBV7-9 with TRBJ2-3; no clear D. This TCR derives from a male donor with ankylosing spondylitis. Sequences were obtained from blood, either unsorted or a sorted T cell fraction (not recorded which). Here the CDR3 reads CASSRHTDTQYF. The CDR3 DNA follows: TGTGCCAGCAGCCGACACACAGATACGCAGTATTTT. The entire variable domain, with the rest obtained from reference TRBV7-9 and TRBJ2-3, is as follows: DTGVSQNPRHKITKRGQNVTFRCDPISEHNRLYWYRQTLGQGPEFLTYFQNEAQLEKSRLLSDRFSAERPKGSFSTLEIQRTEQGDSAMYLCASSRHTDTQYFGPGTRLTVL.